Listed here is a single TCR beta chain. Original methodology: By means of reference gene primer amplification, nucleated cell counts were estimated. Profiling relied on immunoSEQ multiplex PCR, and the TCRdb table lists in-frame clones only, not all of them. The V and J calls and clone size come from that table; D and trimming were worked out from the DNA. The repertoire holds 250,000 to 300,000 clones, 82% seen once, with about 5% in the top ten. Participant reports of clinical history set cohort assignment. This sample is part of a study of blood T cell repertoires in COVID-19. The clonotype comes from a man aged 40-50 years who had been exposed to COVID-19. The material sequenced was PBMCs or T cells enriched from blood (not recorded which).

CDR3 region: CASSFTAETQYF. The DNA for the CDR3 is TGTGCCAGCAGTTTTACCGCGGAGACCCAGTACTTC. V usage is TRBV12-3 or TRBV12-4 and J usage is TRBJ2-5; D is undetermined. The length of the CDR3 is 12 residues. Trimming shortened V by 3 bases and J by 5 bases, and 7 bases separated the two germline ends.